This TCR beta chain is drawn from a study of blood T cell repertoires in COVID-19. At the level of the study: In each case, the material was cDNA or gDNA derived from T cells, B-cell-depleted T cells, or PBMCs.

The method was immunoSEQ multiplex PCR; TCRdb's version includes in-frame clones alone and lacks a portion of them. The sample comprises a few hundred thousand clones, less than 85% of which are singletons, and 15% to 20% rests with the top ten. In germline, CDR1 is LNHNV, CDR2 YYDKDF (reference sequence). V shed 2 bases and J 2 bases; nucleotides not matched to a gene: 8. The CDR3 loop spans 16 amino acids. Clinical history reported by participants formed the basis on which cohorts were assigned. This clone was detected a few times. This sequence originates from a man aged 35-49 years who had recovered from COVID-19. Sequenced input: PBMCs or T cells enriched from blood (not recorded which). The chain has TRBV15 and TRBJ1-1; the match to TRBD1 covers 7 bases. CDR3 region: CATSRSDGTANTEAFF. Here the CDR3 DNA reads TGTGCCACCAGCAGATCGGACGGGACAGCTAACACTGAAGCTTTCTTT.